These 4 T cell receptor beta chains came from one sample sequenced in a study of T cells in Graves' hyperthyroidism and ophthalmopathy (dated by TCRdb to the late 2010s). The method behind the library was multiplex PCR. Sequenced on an Illumina HiSeq 2000. TCR beta CDR3 regions were amplified from RNA transcripts. The first round of RT-PCR for the TCR CDR3 was performed with the HTBI primer set and the Qiagen OneStep RT-PCR kit. The public sequencing data were trimmed at Q25 with fastp and processed into clonotypes with MiXCR by TCRdb, which kept only in-frame beta chains. Rows are combined by CDR3 protein, so each entry shows the most common genes and DNA. Across this sample there are about 410,000 distinct CDR3 sequences, with over 12% seen only once. The ten largest clonotypes hold 13% of the sample. Material: blood. The source of these receptors is a young man with Graves' ophthalmopathy.

The rearrangement joins TRBV2 to TRBJ2-3; 11 bases line up with TRBD2. CDR3 length equals 15 residues. J gave up 5 bases and V 4 bases, and 5 bases lay outside the gene matches. The germline V gene encodes CDR1 SNHLY and CDR2 FYNNEI. The DNA for the CDR3 is TGTGCCAGCAGTGGTAGCGGGGGGGCCTTAGATACGCAGTATTTT. Translation gives CASSGSGGALDTQYF. The whole variable domain, remainder taken from reference TRBV2 and TRBJ2-3, is EPEVTQTPSHQVTQMGQEVILRCVPISNHLYFYWYRQILGQKVEFLVSFYNNEISEKSEIFDDQFSVERPDGSNFTLKIRSTKLEDSAMYFCASSGSGGALDTQYFGPGTRLTVL.

This clonotype was observed at least ten times. The chain couples TRBV9 to TRBJ2-1, with D possibly called TRBD1 or TRBD2 (6 bases each). The germline V and J ends were trimmed by 0 bases and 6 bases, with 10 bases remaining between them. This CDR3 spans 14 amino acids. Germline loops: CDR1 SGDLS, CDR2 YYNGEE. This CDR3 reads CASSVAGGGNEQFF. DNA of the CDR3: TGTGCCAGCAGCGTAGCTGGAGGGGGCAATGAGCAGTTCTTC.

The chain couples TRBV6-1 to TRBJ1-1; a weak D match, TRBD1 (5 bases). The CDR3 sequence is 14 residues long. The ends were cut back, 5 bases at V and 4 bases at J, with 14 bases in the middle. Looked up from germline, CDR1 is MNHNS and CDR2 is SASEGT. The DNA for the CDR3 is TGTGCCAGCAGTCTAACAGTGGGGACCACTGAAGCTTTCTTT. Protein product: CASSLTVGTTEAFF.

The V and J genes are TRBV11-2 and TRBJ2-7, with TRBD1 matching 7 bases. Germline CDR1 is SGHAT and CDR2 is FQNNGV. This CDR3 comprises 14 residues. V shed 5 bases and J 4 bases; nucleotides not matched to a gene: 8. As DNA, the CDR3 is TGTGCCAGCAGCCGTAGGACAGGCGTTTACGAGCAGTACTTC. Amino acid sequence: CASSRRTGVYEQYF.